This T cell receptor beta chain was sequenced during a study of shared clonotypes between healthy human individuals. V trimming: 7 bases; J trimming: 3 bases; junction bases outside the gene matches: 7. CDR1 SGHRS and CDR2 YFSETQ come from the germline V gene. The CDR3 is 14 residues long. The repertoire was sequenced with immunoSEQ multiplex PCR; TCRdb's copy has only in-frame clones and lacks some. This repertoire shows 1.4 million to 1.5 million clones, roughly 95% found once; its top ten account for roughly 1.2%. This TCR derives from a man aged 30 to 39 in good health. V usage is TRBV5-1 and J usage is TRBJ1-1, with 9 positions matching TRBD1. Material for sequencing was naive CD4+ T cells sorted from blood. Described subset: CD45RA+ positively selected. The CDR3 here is CASGLTGGYTEAFF. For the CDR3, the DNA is TGCGCCAGCGGATTGACAGGGGGTTACACTGAAGCTTTCTTT.